The entry below gives a single T cell receptor beta chain sequence along with its context. No antigen is known for it. The CDR3 loop spans 15 amino acids. The germline V gene encodes CDR1 MNHEY and CDR2 SMNVEV (reference sequence). Trimming left V 4 bases short and J 0 bases short, with 12 bases between. Documented time point: late sampling 161 to 241 days after vaccination in three convalescent patients. The sample's treatment: approximately 11-day PBMC culture with coronavirus spike peptide pools or control peptides (ViraFEST assay). This sample stems from a study of vaccination and CD4 T cells after COVID-19. Study overall: Four females and six males made up the convalescents, two of whom were Hispanic.

Cultured CD4+ T-cell DNA underwent Oncomine TCR Beta short-read sequencing. TCRdb independently ran MiXCR on the PCR reads; one entry per CDR3 protein. The table has tens of thousands of distinct CDR3 sequences, 30% to 45% seen once; the top ten hold 8.6%. The rearrangement uses TRBV27 and TRBJ1-1; the D is unclear. The sequence was obtained from a human donor who had recovered from COVID-19. The sample in question was CD4+ T cells from blood, cultured in vitro, obtained about 7 months after SARS-CoV-2 vaccination. CDR3 DNA sequence: TGTGCCAGCAGTTCCCTGAACCGAATGAACACTGAAGCTTTCTTT. This translates into CASSSLNRMNTEAFF.